The following is a TCR beta chain sequence with its context. The CDR3 length is 12 residues. Germline CDR1 DFQATT, CDR2 SNEGSKA (reference sequence). The germline V and J ends were trimmed by 5 bases and 4 bases, with 9 bases remaining between them. This sample stems from a study of blood T cells in healthy people across ages. PCR was performed a second time for about 6 to 11 cycles using a sample-barcoded 5' primer and a J-beta primer mix. TCRdb ran MiXCR on the 5' RACE reads and lists one entry per CDR3 protein. The table records about 780,000 distinct CDR3 sequences, 20% to 30% of them present only once. The same specimen was also included in a second study, on T cells of mothers and their children.

The chain is built from TRBV20-1 and TRBJ2-4; no reliable D call. This clonotype was obtained from a boy between 10 and 17 years old in good health. Source material: blood. The CDR3 DNA sequence: TGCAGTGCTCGAACTGATAAAAACATTCAGTACTTC. Its protein is CSARTDKNIQYF.